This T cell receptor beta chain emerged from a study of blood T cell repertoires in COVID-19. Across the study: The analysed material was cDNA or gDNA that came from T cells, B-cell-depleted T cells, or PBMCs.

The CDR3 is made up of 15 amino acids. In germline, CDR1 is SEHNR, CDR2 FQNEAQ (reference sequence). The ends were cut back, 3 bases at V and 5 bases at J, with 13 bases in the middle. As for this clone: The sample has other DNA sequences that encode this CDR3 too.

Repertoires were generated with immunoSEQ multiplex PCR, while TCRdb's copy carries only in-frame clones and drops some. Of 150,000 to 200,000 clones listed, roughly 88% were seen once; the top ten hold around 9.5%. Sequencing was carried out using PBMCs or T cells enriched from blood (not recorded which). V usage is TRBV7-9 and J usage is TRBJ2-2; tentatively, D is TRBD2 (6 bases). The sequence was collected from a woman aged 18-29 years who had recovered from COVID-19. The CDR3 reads CASSLNSGGTGELFF. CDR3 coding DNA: TGTGCCAGCAGCTTGAATAGCGGAGGGACCGGGGAGCTGTTTTTT.